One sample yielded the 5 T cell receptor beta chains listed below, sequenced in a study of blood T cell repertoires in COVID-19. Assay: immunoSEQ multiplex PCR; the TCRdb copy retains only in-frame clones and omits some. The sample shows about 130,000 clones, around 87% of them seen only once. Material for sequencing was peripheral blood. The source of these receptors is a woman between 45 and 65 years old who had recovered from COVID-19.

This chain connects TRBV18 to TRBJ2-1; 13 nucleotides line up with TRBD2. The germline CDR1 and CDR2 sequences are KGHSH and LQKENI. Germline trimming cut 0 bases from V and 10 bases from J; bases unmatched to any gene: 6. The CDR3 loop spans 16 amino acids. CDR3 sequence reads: CASSPPGLAGLQEQFF. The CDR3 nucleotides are TGTGCCAGCTCACCACCGGGACTAGCGGGGCTACAGGAGCAGTTCTTC.

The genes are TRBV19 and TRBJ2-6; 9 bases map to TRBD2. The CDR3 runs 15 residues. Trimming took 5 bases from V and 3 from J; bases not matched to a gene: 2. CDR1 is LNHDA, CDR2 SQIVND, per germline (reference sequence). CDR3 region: CASSAGGVGANVLTF. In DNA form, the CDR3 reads TGTGCCAGTAGTGCGGGAGGGGTTGGGGCCAACGTCCTGACTTTC.

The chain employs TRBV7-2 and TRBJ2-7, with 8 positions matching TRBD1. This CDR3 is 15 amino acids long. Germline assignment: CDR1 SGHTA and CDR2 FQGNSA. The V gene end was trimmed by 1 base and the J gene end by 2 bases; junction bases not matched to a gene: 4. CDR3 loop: CASSLVGQAPYEQYF. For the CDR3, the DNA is TGTGCCAGCAGCTTAGTGGGACAGGCCCCCTACGAGCAGTACTTC.

The CDR3: CASSRTPIDQETQYF. The CDR3 nucleotides are TGTGCCAGCAGTAGAACCCCAATAGATCAAGAGACCCAGTACTTC. The rearrangement links TRBV3-1 (or the pseudogene TRBV3-2) to TRBJ2-5, with unresolved D. The CDR3 extends over 15 amino acids. Between the trimmed V and J ends, which lost 6 bases and 2 bases, there was a span of 16 bases. Looked up from germline, CDR1 is LGHDT and CDR2 is YNNKEL (reference sequence).

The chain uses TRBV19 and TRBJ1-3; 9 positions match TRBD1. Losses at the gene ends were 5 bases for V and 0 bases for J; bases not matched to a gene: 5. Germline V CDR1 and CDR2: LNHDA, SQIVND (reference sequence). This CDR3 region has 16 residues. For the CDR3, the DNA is TGTGCCAGTAGTGCCGGACAGGGGAGCTCTGGAAACACCATATATTTT. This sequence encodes CASSAGQGSSGNTIYF.